This T cell receptor (beta chain) was observed in a study of blood T cell repertoires in COVID-19. Study context: COVID-19 samples, acute and convalescent, were from the United States, Italy and Spain.

Clinical history as reported by participants underpinned cohort assignment. For recovered donors of Cohort 3, there were two negative PCRs, clearance, or symptom resolution. Germline CDR1 and CDR2: SGHTA and FQGNSA. The CDR3 spans 15 residues. V gave up 4 bases and J gave up 5 bases; unmatched junction bases: 4. TCRdb's copy holds only in-frame clones and misses some; the assay was immunoSEQ multiplex PCR. In the table there are over 200,000 clones, 80% to 90% of which are singletons. J is TRBJ2-1 and V is TRBV7-2; 11 nucleotides align to TRBD2. Sequencing was carried out using PBMCs or T cells enriched from blood (not recorded which). The sequence was obtained from a man aged 25 to 40 who had recovered from COVID-19. CDR3 in DNA: TGTGCCAGCAGCTCTCGGACTAGCGGGCACAATGAGCAGTTCTTC. Protein: CASSSRTSGHNEQFF.